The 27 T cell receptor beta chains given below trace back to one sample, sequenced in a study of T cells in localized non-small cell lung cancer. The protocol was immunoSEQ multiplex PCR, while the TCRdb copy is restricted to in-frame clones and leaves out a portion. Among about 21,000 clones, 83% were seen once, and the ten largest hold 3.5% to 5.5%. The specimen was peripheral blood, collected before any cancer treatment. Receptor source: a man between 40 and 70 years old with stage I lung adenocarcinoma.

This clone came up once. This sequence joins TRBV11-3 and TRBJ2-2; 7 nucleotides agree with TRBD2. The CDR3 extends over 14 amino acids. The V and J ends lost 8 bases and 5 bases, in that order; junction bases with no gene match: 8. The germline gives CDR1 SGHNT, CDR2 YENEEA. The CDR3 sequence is CASSEVSGTGELFF. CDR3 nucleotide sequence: TGTGCCAGCTCCGAAGTTAGCGGGACCGGGGAGCTGTTTTTT.

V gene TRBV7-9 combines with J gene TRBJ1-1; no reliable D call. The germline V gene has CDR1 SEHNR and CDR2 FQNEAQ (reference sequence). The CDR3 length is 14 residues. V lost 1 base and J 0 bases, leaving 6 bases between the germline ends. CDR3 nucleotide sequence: TGTGCCAGCAGCTTAGACTCTATGAACACTGAAGCTTTCTTT. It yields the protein CASSLDSMNTEAFF.

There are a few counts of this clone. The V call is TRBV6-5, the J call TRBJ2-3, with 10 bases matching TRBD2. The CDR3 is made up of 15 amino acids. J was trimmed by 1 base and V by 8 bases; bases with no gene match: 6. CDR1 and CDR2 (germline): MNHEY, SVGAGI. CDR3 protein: CASRQSGRGTDTQYF. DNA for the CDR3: TGTGCCAGCCGCCAAAGCGGGAGGGGCACAGATACGCAGTATTTT.

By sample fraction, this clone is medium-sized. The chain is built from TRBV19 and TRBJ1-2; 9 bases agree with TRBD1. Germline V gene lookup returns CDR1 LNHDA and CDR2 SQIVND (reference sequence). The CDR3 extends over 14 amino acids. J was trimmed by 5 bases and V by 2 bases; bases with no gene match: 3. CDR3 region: CASSITGTGYGYTF. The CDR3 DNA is TGTGCCAGTAGTATAACCGGGACAGGGTATGGCTACACCTTC.

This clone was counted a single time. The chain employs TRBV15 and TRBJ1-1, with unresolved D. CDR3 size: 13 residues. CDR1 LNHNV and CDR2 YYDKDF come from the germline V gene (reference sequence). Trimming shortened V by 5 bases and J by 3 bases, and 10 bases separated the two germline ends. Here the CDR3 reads CATSETPDTEAFF. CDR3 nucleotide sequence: TGTGCCACCAGCGAGACACCGGACACTGAAGCTTTCTTT.

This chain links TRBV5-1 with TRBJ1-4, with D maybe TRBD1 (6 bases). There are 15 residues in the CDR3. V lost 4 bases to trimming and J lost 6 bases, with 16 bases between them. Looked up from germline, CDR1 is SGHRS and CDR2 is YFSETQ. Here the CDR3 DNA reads TGCGCCAGCAGCCCGGAGGGGGGGCCTTATGAAAAACTGTTTTTT. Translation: CASSPEGGPYEKLFF. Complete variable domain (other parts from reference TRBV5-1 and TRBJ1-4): KAGVTQTPRYLIKTRGQQVTLSCSPISGHRSVSWYQQTPGQGLQFLFEYFSETQRNKGNFPGRFSGRQFSNSRSEMNVSTLELGDSALYLCASSPEGGPYEKLFFGSGTQLSVL.

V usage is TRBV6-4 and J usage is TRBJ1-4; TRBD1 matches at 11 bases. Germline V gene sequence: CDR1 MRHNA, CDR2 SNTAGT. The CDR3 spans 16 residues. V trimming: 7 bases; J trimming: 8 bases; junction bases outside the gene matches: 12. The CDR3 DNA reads TGTGCCAGCATTCTCCGGGACAGGGGGAATAGGGAAAAACTGTTTTTT. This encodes CASILRDRGNREKLFF.

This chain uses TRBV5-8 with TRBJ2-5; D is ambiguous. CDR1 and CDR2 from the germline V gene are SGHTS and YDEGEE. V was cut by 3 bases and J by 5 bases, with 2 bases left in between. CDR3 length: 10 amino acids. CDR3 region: CASSWETQYF. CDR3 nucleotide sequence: TGTGCCAGCAGCTGGGAGACCCAGTACTTC.

Here the CDR3 reads CASLRGYTF. CDR3 bases: TGTGCCAGCTTGAGGGGCTACACCTTC. The chain has TRBV13 and TRBJ1-2, with unresolved D. Trimming shortened V by 8 bases and J by 8 bases, and 6 bases separated the two germline ends. CDR3 length equals 9 residues. Germline V gene lookup returns CDR1 PRHDT and CDR2 FYEKMQ (reference sequence).

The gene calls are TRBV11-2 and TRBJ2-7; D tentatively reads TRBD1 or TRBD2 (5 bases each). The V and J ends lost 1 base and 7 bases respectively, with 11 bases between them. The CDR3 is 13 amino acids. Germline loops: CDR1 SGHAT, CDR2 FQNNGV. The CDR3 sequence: CASSLVFGGEQYF. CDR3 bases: TGTGCCAGCAGCTTAGTGTTTGGGGGAGAGCAGTACTTC.

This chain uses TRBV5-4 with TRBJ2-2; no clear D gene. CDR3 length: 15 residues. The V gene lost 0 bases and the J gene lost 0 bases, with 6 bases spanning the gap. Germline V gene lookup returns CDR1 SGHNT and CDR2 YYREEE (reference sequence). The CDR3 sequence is CASSLGGTNTGELFF. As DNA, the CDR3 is TGTGCCAGCAGCTTGGGCGGAACGAACACCGGGGAGCTGTTTTTT. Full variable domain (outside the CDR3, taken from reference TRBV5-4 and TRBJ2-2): ETGVTQSPTHLIKTRGQQVTLRCSSQSGHNTVSWYQQALGQGPQFIFQYYREEENGRGNFPPRFSGLQFPNYSSELNVNALELDDSALYLCASSLGGTNTGELFFGEGSRLTVL.

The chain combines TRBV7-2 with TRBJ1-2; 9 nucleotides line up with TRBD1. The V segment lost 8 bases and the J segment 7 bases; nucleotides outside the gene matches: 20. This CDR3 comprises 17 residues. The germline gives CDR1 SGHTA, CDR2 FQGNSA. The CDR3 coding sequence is TGTGCCAGCCTACACCCGGGACAGGGATGGGGCTTAGGTGGCTACACCTTC. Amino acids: CASLHPGQGWGLGGYTF.

The CDR3 reads CANPGTGELFF. The DNA for the CDR3 is TGTGCCAACCCAGGTACCGGGGAGCTGTTTTTT. The chain combines TRBV6-5 with TRBJ2-2; D remains unclear. The germline CDR1 and CDR2 sequences are MNHEY and SVGAGI. This CDR3 region has 11 residues. V dropped 10 bases and J dropped 5 bases, with 8 bases sitting between them.

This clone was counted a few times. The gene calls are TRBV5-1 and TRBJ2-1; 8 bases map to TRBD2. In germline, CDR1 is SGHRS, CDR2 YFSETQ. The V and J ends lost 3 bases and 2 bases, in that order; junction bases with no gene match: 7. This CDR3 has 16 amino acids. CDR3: CASSWPIAGPYNEQFF. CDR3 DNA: TGCGCCAGCAGCTGGCCCATAGCGGGACCCTACAATGAGCAGTTCTTC.

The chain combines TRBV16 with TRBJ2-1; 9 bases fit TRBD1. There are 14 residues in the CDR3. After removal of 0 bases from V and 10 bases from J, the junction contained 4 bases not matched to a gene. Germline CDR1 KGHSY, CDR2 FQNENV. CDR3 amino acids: CASSQSDRGGEQFF. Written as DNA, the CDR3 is TGTGCCAGCAGCCAATCGGACAGGGGTGGAGAGCAGTTCTTC.

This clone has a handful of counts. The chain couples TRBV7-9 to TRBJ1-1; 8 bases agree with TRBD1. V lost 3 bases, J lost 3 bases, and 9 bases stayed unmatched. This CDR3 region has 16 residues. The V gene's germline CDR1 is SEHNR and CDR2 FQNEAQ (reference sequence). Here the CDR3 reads CASSFSTQGADTEAFF. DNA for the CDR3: TGTGCCAGCAGCTTTTCAACCCAGGGGGCGGACACTGAAGCTTTCTTT.

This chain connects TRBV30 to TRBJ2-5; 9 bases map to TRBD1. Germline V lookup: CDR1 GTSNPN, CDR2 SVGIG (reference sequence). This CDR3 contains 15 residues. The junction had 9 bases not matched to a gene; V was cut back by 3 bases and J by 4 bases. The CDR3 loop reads CAWRGQGMKGETQYF. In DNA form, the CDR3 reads TGTGCCTGGAGGGGACAGGGTATGAAAGGAGAGACCCAGTACTTC.

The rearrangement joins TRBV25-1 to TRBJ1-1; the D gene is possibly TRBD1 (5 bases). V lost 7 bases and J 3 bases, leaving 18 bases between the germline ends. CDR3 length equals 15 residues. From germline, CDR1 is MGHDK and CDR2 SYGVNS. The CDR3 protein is CASTPAGGLDTEAFF. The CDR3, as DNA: TGTGCCAGCACTCCCGCGGGGGGGTTGGACACTGAAGCTTTCTTT.

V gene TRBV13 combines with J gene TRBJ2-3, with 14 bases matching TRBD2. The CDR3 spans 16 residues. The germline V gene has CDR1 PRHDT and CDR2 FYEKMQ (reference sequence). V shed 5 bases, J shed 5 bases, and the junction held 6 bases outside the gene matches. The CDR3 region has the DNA TGTGCCAGCAGCCTGGGACTAGCGGGAGTGAAAGATACGCAGTATTTT. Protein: CASSLGLAGVKDTQYF.

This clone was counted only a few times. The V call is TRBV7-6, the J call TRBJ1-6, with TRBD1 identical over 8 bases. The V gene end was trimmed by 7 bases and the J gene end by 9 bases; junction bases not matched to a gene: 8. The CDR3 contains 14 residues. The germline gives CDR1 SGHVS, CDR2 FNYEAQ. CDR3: CASTAQGAGSPLHF. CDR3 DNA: TGTGCCAGCACCGCCCAGGGGGCTGGTTCACCCCTCCACTTT.

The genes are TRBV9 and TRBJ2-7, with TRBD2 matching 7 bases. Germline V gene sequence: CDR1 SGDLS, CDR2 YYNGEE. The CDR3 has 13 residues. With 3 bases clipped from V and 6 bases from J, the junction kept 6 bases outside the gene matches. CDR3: CASSGRTRGEQYF. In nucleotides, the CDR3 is TGTGCCAGCAGCGGAAGGACTAGAGGCGAGCAGTACTTC.

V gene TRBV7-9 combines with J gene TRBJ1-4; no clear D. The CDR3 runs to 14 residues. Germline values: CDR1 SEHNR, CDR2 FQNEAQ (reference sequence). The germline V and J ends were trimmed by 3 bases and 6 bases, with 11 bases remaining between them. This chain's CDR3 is CASSFGTTDEKLFF. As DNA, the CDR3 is TGTGCCAGCAGCTTTGGTACAACGGATGAAAAACTGTTTTTT.

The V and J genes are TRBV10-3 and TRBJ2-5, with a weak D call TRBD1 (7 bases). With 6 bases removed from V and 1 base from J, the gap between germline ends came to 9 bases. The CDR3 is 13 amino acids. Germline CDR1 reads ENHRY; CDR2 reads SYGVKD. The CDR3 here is CAIRRDSQETQYF. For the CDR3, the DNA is TGTGCCATCAGGCGGGACAGCCAAGAGACCCAGTACTTC.

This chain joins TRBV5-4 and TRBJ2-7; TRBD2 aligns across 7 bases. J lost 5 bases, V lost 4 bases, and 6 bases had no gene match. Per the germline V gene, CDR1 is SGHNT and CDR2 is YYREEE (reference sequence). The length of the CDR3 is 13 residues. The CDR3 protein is CASSLSGTDEQYF. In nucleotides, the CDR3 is TGTGCCAGCAGCCTGAGCGGGACCGACGAGCAGTACTTC.

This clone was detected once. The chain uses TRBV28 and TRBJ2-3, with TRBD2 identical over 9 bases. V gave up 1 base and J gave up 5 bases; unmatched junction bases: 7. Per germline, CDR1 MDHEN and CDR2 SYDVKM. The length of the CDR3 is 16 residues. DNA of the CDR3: TGTGCCAGCAGTTTATTGTTAGCGGGGGATGAAGATACGCAGTATTTT. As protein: CASSLLLAGDEDTQYF.

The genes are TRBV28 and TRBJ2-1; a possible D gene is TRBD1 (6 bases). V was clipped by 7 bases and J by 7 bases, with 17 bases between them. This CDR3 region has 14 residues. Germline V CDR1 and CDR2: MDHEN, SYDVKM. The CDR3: CASTKAQGSNEQFF. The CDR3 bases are TGTGCCAGCACTAAGGCGCAGGGGTCGAATGAGCAGTTCTTC.

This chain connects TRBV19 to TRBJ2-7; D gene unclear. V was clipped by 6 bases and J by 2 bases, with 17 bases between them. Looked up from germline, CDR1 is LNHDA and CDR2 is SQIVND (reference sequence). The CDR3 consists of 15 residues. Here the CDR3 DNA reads TGTGCCAGTAGGCCCACGGGTTTTGGACCCTACGAGCAGTACTTC. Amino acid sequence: CASRPTGFGPYEQYF.